Sequencing of this T cell receptor (beta chain) was carried out in a study of CD8+ T cells in alopecia areata. Background on the study: Twice daily, treated patients received 5 to 10 mg of oral tofacitinib.

General observations from the study: Clonality was higher in lesional than normal scalp, especially in alopecia totalis/universalis.

Extraction of RNA preceded its reverse transcription into cDNA, which served as the sequencing template. The method was immunoSEQ multiplex PCR; TCRdb's version includes in-frame clones alone and lacks a portion of them. The data show more than 100,000 clones, with roughly 61% seen just once and roughly 4.8% held by the top ten. Note on this clone: Its cognate antigen is unknown.

CDR3 size: 13 residues. The germline V gene encodes CDR1 SGHTA and CDR2 FQGTGA. V dropped 3 bases and J dropped 2 bases, with 7 bases sitting between them. Samples from alopecia areata patients were lesional scalp punch biopsies and peripheral blood. The chain carries TRBV7-3 and TRBJ2-5; unclear D gene. The sequencing used CD4+ T cells sorted from blood, collected at week 0. The TCR was taken from a human donor with alopecia areata. CDR3 in DNA: TGTGCCAGCAGCTTCCGGGCACAAGAGACCCAGTACTTC. Its translation is CASSFRAQETQYF.